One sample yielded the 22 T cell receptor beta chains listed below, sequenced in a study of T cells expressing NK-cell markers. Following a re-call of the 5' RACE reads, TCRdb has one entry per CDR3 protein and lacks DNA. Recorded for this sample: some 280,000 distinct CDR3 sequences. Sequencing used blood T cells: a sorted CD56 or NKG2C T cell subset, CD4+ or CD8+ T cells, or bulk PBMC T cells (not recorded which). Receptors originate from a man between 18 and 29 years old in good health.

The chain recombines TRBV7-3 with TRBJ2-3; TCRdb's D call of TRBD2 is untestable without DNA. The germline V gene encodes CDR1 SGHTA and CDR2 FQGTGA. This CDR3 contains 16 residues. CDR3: CASSLVGRASTDTQYF.

CDR3 region: CSASIYQGQVSYEQYF. J is TRBJ2-7 and V is TRBV20-1; TCRdb proposes TRBD1, but this gene call is untestable without DNA. This CDR3 has 16 amino acids. Germline V gene data show CDR1 as DFQATT and CDR2 as SNEGSKA (reference sequence).

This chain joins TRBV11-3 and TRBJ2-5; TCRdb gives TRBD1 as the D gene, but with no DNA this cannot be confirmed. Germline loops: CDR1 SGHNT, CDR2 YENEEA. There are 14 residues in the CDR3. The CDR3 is CASSLGQAQETQYF.

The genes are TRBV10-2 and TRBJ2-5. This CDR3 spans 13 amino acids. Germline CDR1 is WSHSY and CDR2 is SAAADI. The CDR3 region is CASREDFQETQYF.

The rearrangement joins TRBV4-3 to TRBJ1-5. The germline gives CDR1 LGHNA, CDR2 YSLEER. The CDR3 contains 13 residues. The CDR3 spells CASSQGENQPQHF.

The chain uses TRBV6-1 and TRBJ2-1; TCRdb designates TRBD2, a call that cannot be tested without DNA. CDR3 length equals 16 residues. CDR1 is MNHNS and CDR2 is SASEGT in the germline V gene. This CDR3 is CASSPGGTDNYNEQFF.

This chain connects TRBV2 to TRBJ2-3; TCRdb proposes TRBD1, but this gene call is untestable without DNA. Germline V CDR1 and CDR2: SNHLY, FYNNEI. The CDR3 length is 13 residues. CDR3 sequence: CASKAGGTDTQYF.

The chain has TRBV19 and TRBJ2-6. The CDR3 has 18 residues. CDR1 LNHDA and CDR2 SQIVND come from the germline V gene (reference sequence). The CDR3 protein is CASSILPPGRVGANVLTF.

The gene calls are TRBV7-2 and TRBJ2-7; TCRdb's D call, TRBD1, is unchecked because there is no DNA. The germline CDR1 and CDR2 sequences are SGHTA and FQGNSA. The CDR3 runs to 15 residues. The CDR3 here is CASSLLRDRGNEQYF.

This CDR3 reads CASSLGLAGASEQFF. V and J are TRBV27 and TRBJ2-1; without DNA, the TCRdb call of TRBD2 cannot be checked. CDR1 MNHEY and CDR2 SMNVEV come from the germline V gene (reference sequence). This CDR3 has 15 amino acids.

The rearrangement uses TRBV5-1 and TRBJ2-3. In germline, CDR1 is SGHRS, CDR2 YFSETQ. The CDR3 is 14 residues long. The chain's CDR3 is CASSLTTGTDTQYF.

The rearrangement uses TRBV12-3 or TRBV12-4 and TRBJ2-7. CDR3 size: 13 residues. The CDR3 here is CASSLGVLYEQYF.

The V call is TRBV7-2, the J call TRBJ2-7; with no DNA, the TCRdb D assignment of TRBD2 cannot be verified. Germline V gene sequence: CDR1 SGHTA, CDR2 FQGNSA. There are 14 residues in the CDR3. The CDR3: CASSSPSGRNEQYF.

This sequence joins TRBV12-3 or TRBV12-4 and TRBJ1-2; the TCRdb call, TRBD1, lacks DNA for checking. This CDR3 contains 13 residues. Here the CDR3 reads CASSNRVPYGYTF.

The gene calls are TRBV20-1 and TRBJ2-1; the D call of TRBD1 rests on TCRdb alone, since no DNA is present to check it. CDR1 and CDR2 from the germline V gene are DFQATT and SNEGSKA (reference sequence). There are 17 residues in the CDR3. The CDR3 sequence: CSARPFADRGRLGEQFF.

CDR3 loop: CASSSRAQGGRVEQYF. The chain couples TRBV7-2 to TRBJ2-7; TCRdb lists TRBD2, though no DNA is available to test this call. This CDR3 contains 16 residues. The germline CDR1 and CDR2 sequences are SGHTA and FQGNSA.

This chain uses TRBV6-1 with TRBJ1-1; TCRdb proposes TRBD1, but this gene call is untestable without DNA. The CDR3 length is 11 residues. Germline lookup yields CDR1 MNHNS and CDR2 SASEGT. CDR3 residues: CAIWGFTEAFF.

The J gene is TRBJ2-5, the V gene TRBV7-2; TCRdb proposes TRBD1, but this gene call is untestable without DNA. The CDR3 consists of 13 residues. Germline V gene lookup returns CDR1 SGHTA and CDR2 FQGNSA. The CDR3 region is CASSLFRDQTQYF.

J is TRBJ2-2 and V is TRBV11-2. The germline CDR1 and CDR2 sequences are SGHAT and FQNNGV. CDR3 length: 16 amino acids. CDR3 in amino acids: CASSSPGGSGTGELFF.

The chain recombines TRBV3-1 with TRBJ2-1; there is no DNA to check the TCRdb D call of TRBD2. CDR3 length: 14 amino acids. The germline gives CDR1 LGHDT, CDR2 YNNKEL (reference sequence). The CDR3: CASSQGLPDNEQFF.

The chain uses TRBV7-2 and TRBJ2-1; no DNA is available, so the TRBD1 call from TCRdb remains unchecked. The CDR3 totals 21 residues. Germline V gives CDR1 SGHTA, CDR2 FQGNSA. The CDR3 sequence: CASSPQPVGTGGLFTYNEQFF.

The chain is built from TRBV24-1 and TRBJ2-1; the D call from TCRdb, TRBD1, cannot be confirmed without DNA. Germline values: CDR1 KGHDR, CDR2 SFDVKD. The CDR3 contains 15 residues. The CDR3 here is CATSDRDRGWDEQFF.